The next 23 T cell receptor beta chains were all read from a single sample in a study of PD-L1 blockade in urothelial cancer. As to time point: peripheral blood 6 weeks after treatment start. The repertoire was sequenced with immunoSEQ multiplex PCR; TCRdb's copy has only in-frame clones and lacks some. Counted here are more than 90,000 clones, less than 95% occurring once; the ten biggest clones make up approximately 3.8%. Source: PBMCs, taken around atezolizumab (anti-PD-L1) treatment. Every receptor here comes from a man aged 55 to 70 with urothelial cancer.

The V and J genes are TRBV28 and TRBJ1-2, with no clear D. With 5 bases removed from V and 5 bases from J, the gap between germline ends came to 21 bases. From germline, CDR1 is MDHEN and CDR2 SYDVKM. There are 16 residues in the CDR3. This CDR3 reads CASSPRVKGLAYGYTF. In DNA form, the CDR3 reads TGTGCCAGCAGTCCGAGGGTTAAGGGATTAGCTTATGGCTACACCTTC.

The J gene is TRBJ1-2, the V gene TRBV5-1; 11 bases align to TRBD1. This CDR3 is built from 16 residues. V lost 6 bases and J lost 3; bases outside the gene matches: 10. In germline, CDR1 is SGHRS, CDR2 YFSETQ. CDR3 sequence (DNA): TGCGCCAGCACCCCCCGGACAGGGGGCGACGACTATGGCTACACCTTC. Its translation is CASTPRTGGDDYGYTF. Variable domain in full (rest from reference TRBV5-1 and TRBJ1-2): KAGVTQTPRYLIKTRGQQVTLSCSPISGHRSVSWYQQTPGQGLQFLFEYFSETQRNKGNFPGRFSGRQFSNSRSEMNVSTLELGDSALYLCASTPRTGGDDYGYTFGSGTRLTVV.

The chain has TRBV5-4 and TRBJ2-1, with D perhaps matching TRBD2 (6 bases). The V end lost 5 bases, the J end lost 2 bases, and 14 bases lay between the germline ends. Germline V gene sequence: CDR1 SGHNT, CDR2 YYREEE (reference sequence). This CDR3 is built from 15 residues. The CDR3 region has the DNA TGTGCCAGCAGGGCCGGGACTTTCGCCTACAATGAGCAGTTCTTC. This translates into CASRAGTFAYNEQFF. Complete variable domain (other parts from reference TRBV5-4 and TRBJ2-1): ETGVTQSPTHLIKTRGQQVTLRCSSQSGHNTVSWYQQALGQGPQFIFQYYREEENGRGNFPPRFSGLQFPNYSSELNVNALELDDSALYLCASRAGTFAYNEQFFGPGTRLTVL.

The chain is built from TRBV6-1 and TRBJ1-6, with unresolved D. Germline lookup yields CDR1 MNHNS and CDR2 SASEGT. The CDR3 consists of 14 residues. The V gene lost 6 bases and the J gene lost 6 bases, with 12 bases spanning the gap. DNA for the CDR3: TGTGCCAGCAGCCCCCCGGGTGGTAATTCACCCCTCCACTTT. It encodes CASSPPGGNSPLHF.

The chain uses TRBV2 and TRBJ1-6, with a possible D match to TRBD1 (5 bases). V lost 8 bases, J lost 1 base, and 12 bases lay in between. This CDR3 is 15 amino acids long. Germline lookup yields CDR1 SNHLY and CDR2 FYNNEI. In DNA, the CDR3 is TGTGCCAGCTGGAATCCAGGGTCCTATAATTCACCCCTCCACTTT. It translates to CASWNPGSYNSPLHF. The complete variable domain, with remaining parts taken from reference TRBV2 and TRBJ1-6, reads EPEVTQTPSHQVTQMGQEVILRCVPISNHLYFYWYRQILGQKVEFLVSFYNNEISEKSEIFDDQFSVERPDGSNFTLKIRSTKLEDSAMYFCASWNPGSYNSPLHFGNGTRLTVT.

V gene TRBV9 combines with J gene TRBJ2-5; 7 bases line up with TRBD2. V dropped 0 bases and J dropped 3; count of bases not matched to a gene: 2. From germline, CDR1 is SGDLS and CDR2 YYNGEE. This CDR3 is 14 amino acids long. The CDR3 spells CASSVGEGKETQYF. DNA for the CDR3: TGTGCCAGCAGCGTAGGGGAGGGGAAAGAGACCCAGTACTTC.

This clone was observed a single time. The chain recombines TRBV10-3 with TRBJ2-5, with D perhaps TRBD2 (6 bases). The CDR3 runs 13 residues. CDR1 ENHRY and CDR2 SYGVKD come from the germline V gene. The germline V and J ends were trimmed by 6 bases and 5 bases, with 13 bases remaining between them. DNA of the CDR3: TGTGCCATCAGGGTCGGAGGGGTGGAGACCCAGTACTTC. This codes for CAIRVGGVETQYF.

The rearrangement uses TRBV7-9 and TRBJ2-7; 9 bases fit TRBD1. The ends lost 5 bases at V and 0 bases at J; junction bases unmatched: 5. The CDR3 sequence is 15 residues long. Germline V gives CDR1 SEHNR, CDR2 FQNEAQ (reference sequence). The CDR3 reads CASSPGQGYSYEQYF. The CDR3 DNA is TGTGCCAGCAGCCCCGGACAGGGGTACTCCTACGAGCAGTACTTC.

The V and J genes are TRBV9 and TRBJ1-5; weak D call: TRBD1 (6 bases). This CDR3 contains 14 residues. From germline, CDR1 is SGDLS and CDR2 YYNGEE. Trimming cost V 3 bases and J 5 bases, with 12 bases left between them. The CDR3 DNA reads TGTGCCAGCAGCGGAGGACAGAGAGATCAGCCCCAGCATTTT. Protein sequence: CASSGGQRDQPQHF.

V gene TRBV2 combines with J gene TRBJ2-7; 7 nucleotides align to TRBD2. Per the germline V gene, CDR1 is SNHLY and CDR2 is FYNNEI. Germline trimming cut 10 bases from V and 5 bases from J; bases unmatched to any gene: 5. This CDR3 is built from 11 residues. In nucleotides, the CDR3 is TGTGCCACCTCCCGGGAGGACGAGCAGTACTTC. Amino acids: CATSREDEQYF.

The chain is built from TRBV28 and TRBJ1-1; possible D gene TRBD1, 6 bases. The V gene's germline CDR1 is MDHEN and CDR2 SYDVKM. The CDR3 runs to 13 residues. V shed 2 bases and J shed 10 bases, with 14 bases lying between them. CDR3 amino acids: CASSLISGVGAFF. Here the CDR3 DNA reads TGTGCCAGCAGTTTAATCTCAGGGGTTGGAGCTTTCTTT.

The rearrangement uses TRBV28 and TRBJ2-1; TRBD2 might be the D (5 bases). Germline assignment: CDR1 MDHEN and CDR2 SYDVKM. Trimming took 3 bases from V and 5 from J, leaving 14 bases between them. The CDR3 runs to 15 residues. The CDR3: CASSFLASRNNEQFF. In nucleotides, the CDR3 is TGTGCCAGCAGTTTTTTAGCTAGCCGCAACAATGAGCAGTTCTTC.

This chain joins TRBV5-8 and TRBJ1-1, with 10 positions matching TRBD1. This CDR3 has 14 amino acids. Germline V CDR1 and CDR2: SGHTS, YDEGEE. The V segment lost 4 bases and the J segment 4 bases; nucleotides outside the gene matches: 4. CDR3 loop: CASSVTGGPTEAFF. The CDR3, as DNA: TGTGCCAGCAGCGTGACAGGGGGCCCCACTGAAGCTTTCTTT.

This chain connects TRBV7-9 to TRBJ1-6, with 7 nucleotides matching TRBD1. V trimming: 5 bases; J trimming: 7 bases; junction bases outside the gene matches: 5. CDR1 and CDR2 from the germline V gene are SEHNR and FQNEAQ (reference sequence). The CDR3 has 14 amino acids. The CDR3 reads CASSVTGQNSPLHF. CDR3 nucleotide sequence: TGTGCCAGCAGCGTTACGGGACAGAATTCACCCCTCCACTTT.

The V and J genes are TRBV9 and TRBJ2-6; 7 bases align to TRBD1. The CDR3 sequence is 17 residues long. Germline assignment: CDR1 SGDLS and CDR2 YYNGEE. V shed 0 bases, J shed 0 bases, and the junction held 3 bases outside the gene matches. The CDR3 DNA sequence: TGTGCCAGCAGCGTAGATCCAGGGGGCTCTGGGGCCAACGTCCTGACTTTC. This encodes CASSVDPGGSGANVLTF.

The chain joins TRBV27 to TRBJ2-7, with a possible D match to TRBD1 (6 bases). With 1 base removed from V and 5 bases from J, the gap between germline ends came to 15 bases. The CDR3 has 15 residues. CDR1 and CDR2 from the germline V gene are MNHEY and SMNVEV (reference sequence). The CDR3 region is CASSLLGGREDEQYF. The CDR3 nucleotides are TGTGCCAGCAGTTTATTAGGGGGTAGAGAAGACGAGCAGTACTTC.

The V and J genes are TRBV2 and TRBJ1-2, with 11 bases that match TRBD1. The J segment lost 8 bases and the V segment lost 4 bases, leaving 3 bases of the junction unmatched. Germline assignment: CDR1 SNHLY and CDR2 FYNNEI. This CDR3 contains 13 residues. The CDR3 sequence is CASSVGQGAGYTF. CDR3 sequence (DNA): TGTGCCAGCAGTGTAGGACAGGGGGCCGGCTACACCTTC.

CDR3 loop: CASSWTSGTQETQYF. Here the CDR3 DNA reads TGTGCCAGCAGCTGGACTAGCGGGACCCAAGAGACCCAGTACTTC. The chain carries TRBV5-4 and TRBJ2-5, with 12 nucleotides matching TRBD2. The germline V gene has CDR1 SGHNT and CDR2 YYREEE (reference sequence). This CDR3 spans 15 amino acids. The junction had 1 base not matched to a gene; V was cut back by 3 bases and J by 1 base.

The V gene is TRBV19, the J gene TRBJ2-5, with TRBD2 matching over 7 bases. Germline V CDR1 and CDR2: LNHDA, SQIVND (reference sequence). The V and J ends lost 5 bases and 1 base, in that order; junction bases with no gene match: 1. This CDR3 has 13 residues. The CDR3 is CASSGGVQETQYF. CDR3 DNA sequence: TGTGCCAGTAGTGGGGGGGTCCAAGAGACCCAGTACTTC.

The chain recombines TRBV7-2 with TRBJ2-1; the match to TRBD1 covers 7 bases. Unmatched junction bases numbered 3, after V lost 1 base and J lost 6 bases. CDR1 is SGHTA and CDR2 is FQGNSA in the germline V gene. The CDR3 loop spans 14 amino acids. CDR3 residues: CASSLVGQPNEQFF. The CDR3 DNA reads TGTGCCAGCAGCTTAGTGGGACAGCCCAATGAGCAGTTCTTC.

The chain joins TRBV4-3 to TRBJ1-2, with 10 bases matching TRBD1. The CDR3 sequence is 15 residues long. The germline CDR1 and CDR2 sequences are LGHNA and YSLEER. With 4 bases clipped from V and 3 bases from J, the junction kept 5 bases outside the gene matches. CDR3 loop: CASSPRDRGDYGYTF. In DNA, the CDR3 is TGCGCCAGCAGCCCCCGGGACAGGGGAGACTATGGCTACACCTTC.

V usage is TRBV5-4 and J usage is TRBJ2-5, with 11 bases matching TRBD2. V dropped 4 bases and J dropped 10; count of bases not matched to a gene: 9. This CDR3 comprises 14 residues. Germline V gene sequence: CDR1 SGHNT, CDR2 YYREEE (reference sequence). CDR3 nucleotide sequence: TGTGCCAGCAGCGCGACTAGCGGGGAGGAGGACCAGTACTTC. Translating it yields CASSATSGEEDQYF. Looking up the rest from reference TRBV5-4 and TRBJ2-5 gives the full variable domain: ETGVTQSPTHLIKTRGQQVTLRCSSQSGHNTVSWYQQALGQGPQFIFQYYREEENGRGNFPPRFSGLQFPNYSSELNVNALELDDSALYLCASSATSGEEDQYFGPGTRLLVL.

The chain joins TRBV9 to TRBJ1-5; 9 bases agree with TRBD1. The germline V gene encodes CDR1 SGDLS and CDR2 YYNGEE. CDR3 length equals 14 residues. V shed 4 bases and J 6 bases; nucleotides not matched to a gene: 5. This CDR3 reads CASSPGQGGQPQHF. CDR3 sequence (DNA): TGTGCCAGCAGCCCGGGACAGGGTGGTCAGCCCCAGCATTTT.